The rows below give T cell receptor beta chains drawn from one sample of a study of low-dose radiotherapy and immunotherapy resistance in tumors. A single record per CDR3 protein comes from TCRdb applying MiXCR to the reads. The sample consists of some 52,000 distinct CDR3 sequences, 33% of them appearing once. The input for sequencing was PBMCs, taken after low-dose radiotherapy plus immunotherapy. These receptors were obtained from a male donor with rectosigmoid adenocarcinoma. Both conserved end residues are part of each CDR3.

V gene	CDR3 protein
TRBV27	CASSFIATNEKLFF
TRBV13	CASSMGGSENSPLHF
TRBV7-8	CASSLVATMRSGELFF
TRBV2	CASRELGTSEAFF
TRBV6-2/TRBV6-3	CASSYSTGGWSGELFF
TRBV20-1	CSASQDGNPRGAFF
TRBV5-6	CASSFLGINEKLFF
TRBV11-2	CASSLVAGDYEQYF
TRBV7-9	CASSWTGSNEQYF
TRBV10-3	CAISVQEGQYEQYF
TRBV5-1	CASSLTGDRYNEQFF
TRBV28	CASMVAGTTSYEQYF
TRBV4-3	CASSQDSVSYQGDEQFF
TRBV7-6	CASSLASTYEQYF
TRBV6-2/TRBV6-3	CASSPQGGTYEQYF
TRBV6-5	CASSLWTATGGELFF
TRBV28	CASSPSPGGNTGELFF
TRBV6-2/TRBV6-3	CASSSGTGYEQYF
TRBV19	CASTLGTVNQPQHF